Listed below are T cell receptor beta chains from one sample, sequenced in a study of T-cell memory formation after mild COVID-19. From the 5' RACE reads, TCRdb called clonotypes with MiXCR, one entry per CDR3 protein. The sample yields about 540,000 distinct CDR3 sequences, around 21% seen once. Material for sequencing was PBMCs or a T cell subset sorted from them (not recorded which). These receptors all come from an adult woman who had mild COVID-19 (a few samples of this study predate the infection). Cell type and time point are not known. The CDR3 runs from the conserved cysteine through the conserved F or W. D genes are given only for firm matches. Clone size, where shown, is once, few, many, or a class for clones that have expanded.

clone_size: few; d_call: TRBD1; v_call: TRBV18; j_call: TRBJ1-1; cdr3_nt: TGTGCCAGCTCACCTCTGGGACAGGGCGACACTGAAGCTTTCTTT; cdr3_aa: CASSPLGQGDTEAFF
clone_size: few; d_call: NA; v_call: TRBV12-3/TRBV12-4; j_call: TRBJ1-5; cdr3_nt: TGTGCCAGCAGTCCGTCTAATAGCAATCAGCCCCAGCATTTT; cdr3_aa: CASSPSNSNQPQHF
clone_size: NA; d_call: TRBD1; v_call: TRBV5-1; j_call: TRBJ2-2; cdr3_nt: TGCGCCAGCAGCCACAGGGGACCGGGGGAGCTGTTTTTT; cdr3_aa: CASSHRGPGELFF
clone_size: few; d_call: NA; v_call: TRBV6-6; j_call: TRBJ2-7; cdr3_nt: TGTGCCAGCAGTTACTCGGAGGCTGGGGGTTACGAGCAGTACTTC; cdr3_aa: CASSYSEAGGYEQYF
clone_size: NA; d_call: TRBD1; v_call: TRBV28; j_call: TRBJ2-1; cdr3_nt: TGTGCCAGCAGACTTTCCGGGACAGGGTACGAACATGAGCAGTTCTTC; cdr3_aa: CASRLSGTGYEHEQFF
clone_size: few; d_call: TRBD2; v_call: TRBV7-2; j_call: TRBJ2-1; cdr3_nt: TGTGCCAGCAGCTTAGGGGAGGGTGGTGAGCAGTTCTTC; cdr3_aa: CASSLGEGGEQFF
clone_size: NA; d_call: NA; v_call: TRBV6-5; j_call: TRBJ2-6; cdr3_nt: TGTGCCAGTGATGGACGTCTCTGGGTGGCCAACGTCCTGACTTTC; cdr3_aa: CASDGRLWVANVLTF
clone_size: NA; d_call: NA; v_call: TRBV11-2; j_call: TRBJ1-4; cdr3_nt: TGTGCCAGCAGCCCGTGGGAGGGGTTGGCACAAAAACTGTTTTTT; cdr3_aa: CASSPWEGLAQKLFF
clone_size: NA; d_call: NA; v_call: TRBV12-3/TRBV12-4; j_call: TRBJ2-7; cdr3_nt: TGTGCCAGCAGTTTAAGTAGGCAGGGGATCTCCGAGCAGTACTTC; cdr3_aa: CASSLSRQGISEQYF
clone_size: few; d_call: TRBD1; v_call: TRBV20-1; j_call: TRBJ1-1; cdr3_nt: TGCAGTGCAAAATTCGGACAGGGGAACACTGAAGCTTTCTTT; cdr3_aa: CSAKFGQGNTEAFF
clone_size: few; d_call: NA; v_call: TRBV12-3/TRBV12-4; j_call: TRBJ2-3; cdr3_nt: TGTGCCACCACCACGGGAGTGCGGGCAGATACGCAGTATTTT; cdr3_aa: CATTTGVRADTQYF
clone_size: many; d_call: TRBD2; v_call: TRBV15; j_call: TRBJ2-1; cdr3_nt: TGTGCCACCAGCAGAGAACGGACTAGCGGCAATGAGCAGTTCTTC; cdr3_aa: CATSRERTSGNEQFF
clone_size: NA; d_call: NA; v_call: TRBV27; j_call: TRBJ1-2; cdr3_nt: TGTGCCAGCAGTTTAAGGGGGGCGAGGGATGGCTACACCTTC; cdr3_aa: CASSLRGARDGYTF
clone_size: NA; d_call: TRBD2; v_call: TRBV6-2/TRBV6-3; j_call: TRBJ2-1; cdr3_nt: TGTGCCAGCAGTTCGATTAGCGGGAGGTCCTTAGAGCAGTTCTTC; cdr3_aa: CASSSISGRSLEQFF
clone_size: NA; d_call: TRBD2; v_call: TRBV7-2; j_call: TRBJ2-7; cdr3_nt: TGTGCCAGCAGCCCTGGGGTAGCGGGAGAGTCCTACGAGCAGTACTTC; cdr3_aa: CASSPGVAGESYEQYF
clone_size: many; d_call: TRBD2; v_call: TRBV24-1; j_call: TRBJ2-3; cdr3_nt: TGTGCCACCAGTTCCCCACTAGCGGGAGAATTAGATACGCAGTATTTT; cdr3_aa: CATSSPLAGELDTQYF
clone_size: few; d_call: NA; v_call: TRBV11-2; j_call: TRBJ2-2; cdr3_nt: TGTGCCAGCAGCTCGAACGACTGGAGTCGGGAGCTGTTTTTT; cdr3_aa: CASSSNDWSRELFF
clone_size: NA; d_call: NA; v_call: TRBV12-3/TRBV12-4; j_call: TRBJ2-1; cdr3_nt: TGTGCCAGCAGTTTGGGCGGTCCGGGGCATGAGCAGTTCTTC; cdr3_aa: CASSLGGPGHEQFF
clone_size: NA; d_call: TRBD1; v_call: TRBV3-1; j_call: TRBJ2-7; cdr3_nt: TGTGCCAGCAGCCAAGACGCAGGGGGCTACGAGCAGTACTTC; cdr3_aa: CASSQDAGGYEQYF
clone_size: few; d_call: TRBD2; v_call: TRBV24-1; j_call: TRBJ2-3; cdr3_nt: TGTGCCACCAGTGACCCCGGACTAGCGGGGAACACAGATACGCAGTATTTT; cdr3_aa: CATSDPGLAGNTDTQYF
clone_size: few; d_call: TRBD1; v_call: TRBV9; j_call: TRBJ1-2; cdr3_nt: TGTGCCAGCAGCTCTCCTACCGGGGACAGGGGGCGGAACTATGGCTACACCTTC; cdr3_aa: CASSSPTGDRGRNYGYTF
clone_size: few; d_call: NA; v_call: TRBV7-3; j_call: TRBJ2-2; cdr3_nt: TGTGCCAGCAGCCAATTTCACACCGGGGAGCTGTTTTTT; cdr3_aa: CASSQFHTGELFF
clone_size: NA; d_call: NA; v_call: TRBV3-1; j_call: TRBJ1-5; cdr3_nt: TGTGCCAGCAGCGATATCGGAAATCAGCCCCAGCATTTT; cdr3_aa: CASSDIGNQPQHF
clone_size: few; d_call: NA; v_call: TRBV5-1; j_call: TRBJ2-3; cdr3_nt: TGCGCCAGCAGCTTGTTGGGGGTCCTACACACAGATACGCAGTATTTT; cdr3_aa: CASSLLGVLHTDTQYF
clone_size: many; d_call: TRBD2; v_call: TRBV20-1; j_call: TRBJ2-1; cdr3_nt: TGCAGTGCTAGCTCTAGCGGGAGTTGGGATGAGCAGTTCTTC; cdr3_aa: CSASSSGSWDEQFF
clone_size: NA; d_call: TRBD1; v_call: TRBV5-1; j_call: TRBJ2-5; cdr3_nt: TGCGCCAGCAGCTTGAGGACAGGGTTCCAAGAGACCCAGTACTTC; cdr3_aa: CASSLRTGFQETQYF